Below, 17 T cell receptor beta chains from the same sample are listed, as sequenced in a study of vaccination and CD4 T cells after COVID-19. Documented treatment: approximately nine-day PBMC culture with coronavirus spike peptide pools or control peptides (ViraFEST assay). Once obtained from cultured CD4+ T cells, the DNA was sequenced using the Oncomine TCR Beta short-read assay. TCRdb called the PCR reads again in MiXCR, with one record for every CDR3 protein. The sample gives more than 8,000 distinct CDR3 sequences, about 19% of which show up once; about 20% is in the top ten. No antigen is known for these receptors. Sequenced material: CD4+ T cells from blood, cultured in vitro, taken after SARS-CoV-2 vaccination. These receptors all stem from a human donor who had recovered from COVID-19.

V and J are TRBV5-1 and TRBJ1-2; 9 bases fit TRBD1. Germline V lookup: CDR1 SGHRS, CDR2 YFSETQ. The CDR3 is 15 amino acids. With 5 bases clipped from V and 3 bases from J, the junction kept 8 bases outside the gene matches. As DNA, the CDR3 is TGCGCCAGCAGATCTACAGGGGGCGCTTACTATGGCTACACCTTC. As protein: CASRSTGGAYYGYTF.

This clonotype came up a few times. The chain recombines TRBV29-1 with TRBJ2-5; D not certain. Germline CDR1 and CDR2: SQVTM and ANQGSEA. The CDR3 length is 14 residues. Trimming pared 1 base from V and 7 bases from J, leaving 16 bases between. The DNA for the CDR3 is TGCAGCGTTGAAGCCCTCCTCGGTGGTAGGACCCAGTACTTC. It yields the protein CSVEALLGGRTQYF.

This chain links TRBV19 with TRBJ2-1; weak D call: TRBD1 (6 bases). Trimming took 1 base from V and 10 from J, leaving 11 bases between them. The CDR3 length is 13 residues. From germline, CDR1 is LNHDA and CDR2 SQIVND (reference sequence). The CDR3, as DNA: TGTGCCAGTAGTATAGCACAGGGCCGAGAGCAGTTCTTC. Protein product: CASSIAQGREQFF. The full variable domain, its missing parts supplied by reference TRBV19 and TRBJ2-1, is DGGITQSPKYLFRKEGQNVTLSCEQNLNHDAMYWYRQDPGQGLRLIYYSQIVNDFQKGDIAEGYSVSREKKESFPLTVTSAQKNPTAFYLCASSIAQGREQFFGPGTRLTVL.

This clonotype was observed a handful of times. The CDR3 DNA is TGTGCCAGCAGCTTAAATTTCGAGAACACTGAAGCTTTCTTT. This sequence encodes CASSLNFENTEAFF. The chain has TRBV7-8 and TRBJ1-1; unclear D gene. Germline CDR1 SGHVS, CDR2 FQNEAQ. The CDR3 contains 14 residues. V was pared by 2 bases and J by 1 base, with 8 bases between.

V is TRBV20-1 and J is TRBJ2-3; tentative D call: TRBD2 (6 bases). Trimming shortened V by 5 bases and J by 0 bases, and 18 bases separated the two germline ends. Germline CDR1 is DFQATT and CDR2 is SNEGSKA (reference sequence). The CDR3 extends over 16 amino acids. The CDR3 sequence is CSAGLIMGLSTDTQYF. Here the CDR3 DNA reads TGCAGTGCTGGACTTATTATGGGACTTAGCACAGATACGCAGTATTTT.

By its share, this clonotype is medium-sized. This rearrangement joins TRBV20-1 to TRBJ1-2; 9 nucleotides line up with TRBD1. This CDR3 spans 17 amino acids. V shed 5 bases, J shed 1 base, and the junction held 14 bases outside the gene matches. Germline V lookup: CDR1 DFQATT, CDR2 SNEGSKA (reference sequence). CDR3 protein: CSAGSGTGPSFNYGYTF. CDR3 coding DNA: TGCAGTGCTGGGTCCGGGACAGGGCCCTCCTTTAACTATGGCTACACCTTC.

This chain joins TRBV20-1 and TRBJ2-1; TRBD1 agrees at 7 bases. CDR3 length: 16 amino acids. V lost 0 bases to trimming and J lost 0 bases; unmatched junction nucleotides: 5. Germline assignment: CDR1 DFQATT and CDR2 SNEGSKA (reference sequence). CDR3 protein: CSARDLRQGSYNEQFF. The CDR3 DNA reads as TGCAGTGCTAGAGATCTCCGACAGGGCTCCTACAATGAGCAGTTCTTC.

V is TRBV28 and J is TRBJ2-3, with 8 bases that match TRBD1. With V trimmed by 0 bases and J by 4 bases, 15 bases remained unmatched. In germline, CDR1 is MDHEN, CDR2 SYDVKM. This CDR3 has 19 amino acids. The CDR3 nucleotides are TGTGCCAGCAGTTTATGGGGGAAGATAGGACAGGGAATCGCAGATACGCAGTATTTT. As protein: CASSLWGKIGQGIADTQYF.

This clonotype was seen a handful of times. The rearrangement joins TRBV10-2 to TRBJ1-6; 7 bases line up with TRBD1. Unmatched junction bases numbered 3, after V lost 3 bases and J lost 7 bases. CDR3 length: 14 residues. Germline V gene lookup returns CDR1 WSHSY and CDR2 SAAADI. CDR3 sequence reads: CASSDYRGNSPLHF. The CDR3 DNA follows: TGCGCCAGCAGTGACTACAGGGGCAATTCACCCCTCCACTTT.

This clonotype appeared a few times. The V call is TRBV7-9, the J call TRBJ2-1; D is possibly TRBD2 (5 bases). In germline, CDR1 is SEHNR, CDR2 FQNEAQ (reference sequence). V was trimmed by 5 bases and J by 0 bases, leaving 32 bases between them. The CDR3 is 22 residues long. The CDR3 spells CASSPRWGASVSPISSYNEQFF. As DNA, the CDR3 is TGTGCCAGCAGCCCCCGTTGGGGAGCGTCTGTGTCCCCCATCAGCTCCTACAATGAGCAGTTCTTC.

This clonotype appeared a few times. This chain joins TRBV4-1 and TRBJ2-5; D is possibly TRBD1 or TRBD2 (5 bases each). The germline V and J ends were trimmed by 0 bases and 5 bases, with 16 bases remaining between them. Germline CDR1 is MGHRA and CDR2 is YSYEKL. This CDR3 has 16 amino acids. The CDR3 DNA sequence: TGCGCCAGCAGCCAAGACCTGGGGCTGCGGAGGGAGACCCAGTACTTC. Translating gives CASSQDLGLRRETQYF.

This clonotype was recorded many times. The V gene is TRBV6-1, the J gene TRBJ2-7; TRBD1 aligns across 10 bases. This CDR3 has 14 amino acids. Unmatched junction bases numbered 8, after V lost 6 bases and J lost 6 bases. Germline V gene sequence: CDR1 MNHNS, CDR2 SASEGT. The CDR3: CASSLDRGRVEQYF. CDR3 DNA: TGTGCCAGCAGCTTAGACAGGGGGCGAGTCGAGCAGTACTTC.

A few counts support this clonotype. The chain recombines TRBV27 with TRBJ1-1, with D uncertain. The V end lost 6 bases, the J end lost 1 base, and 6 bases lay between the germline ends. The CDR3 extends over 12 amino acids. Germline-derived CDR1 and CDR2 are MNHEY and SMNVEV (reference sequence). The CDR3 DNA is TGTGCCAGCAGACAGCCGAACACTGAAGCTTTCTTT. This sequence encodes CASRQPNTEAFF.

V is TRBV10-3 and J is TRBJ2-3, with D possibly TRBD2 on 7 matching bases. The CDR3 loop spans 19 amino acids. The germline V gene has CDR1 ENHRY and CDR2 SYGVKD. The germline V and J ends were trimmed by 0 bases and 0 bases, with 19 bases remaining between them. This CDR3 is CAISESLMRRGPSTDTQYF. CDR3 nucleotides: TGTGCCATCAGTGAGTCCCTAATGAGGCGGGGGCCTAGCACAGATACGCAGTATTTT.

CDR3 bases: TGTGCCAGCAGCCACAGGGCGGGGGGAGGCACTGAAGCTTTCTTT. It translates to CASSHRAGGGTEAFF. V gene TRBV25-1 combines with J gene TRBJ1-1, with D possibly matching TRBD1 (6 bases). Trimming pared 6 bases from V and 4 bases from J, leaving 18 bases between. Germline V gene sequence: CDR1 MGHDK, CDR2 SYGVNS. This CDR3 contains 15 residues.

In its sample, this clonotype is medium-sized. The V and J genes are TRBV24-1 and TRBJ2-5, with a tentative D call TRBD2 (6 bases). Deletions cut 2 bases from V and 5 bases from J, with 8 bases between. The CDR3 sequence is 13 residues long. Germline loops: CDR1 KGHDR, CDR2 SFDVKD. CDR3 nucleotide sequence: TGTGCCACCAGTGATTCTGGGGGGGAGACCCAGTACTTC. This gives the protein CATSDSGGETQYF.

V is TRBV6-2 or TRBV6-3 and J is TRBJ1-3; no firm D call. The CDR3 length is 16 residues. V was pared by 6 bases and J by 0 bases, with 15 bases between. CDR1 and CDR2 (germline): MNHEY, SVGEGT. CDR3 residues: CASSTYNLSSGNTIYF. CDR3 nucleotide sequence: TGTGCCAGCAGCACCTACAACCTGAGCTCTGGAAACACCATATATTTT.